The 20 T cell receptor beta chains below were found in one sample sequenced in a study of blood T cell repertoires in COVID-19. Only in-frame clones appear in the TCRdb table, and some are missing; sequencing was by immunoSEQ multiplex PCR. The sample contains fewer than 90,000 clones, more than 75% of which appear only once. The sample taken for sequencing was peripheral blood. All receptors come from a human donor in a cohort sampled during active COVID-19.

The chain employs TRBV28 and TRBJ2-3; D perhaps matches TRBD2 (6 bases). CDR3 size: 15 residues. Germline V lookup: CDR1 MDHEN, CDR2 SYDVKM. V was trimmed by 5 bases and J by 6 bases, leaving 18 bases between them. The CDR3 nucleotides read TGTGCCAGCAGTATAGAGGGACGGGGGATTGATACGCAGTATTTT. It codes for CASSIEGRGIDTQYF.

This clone has just one count. V and J are TRBV19 and TRBJ1-2; 7 bases are a match to TRBD1. From germline, CDR1 is LNHDA and CDR2 SQIVND (reference sequence). V lost 6 bases, J lost 4 bases, and 5 bases stayed unmatched. This CDR3 spans 13 amino acids. The CDR3 DNA reads TGTGCCAGTAGGTCGGGACAGCGCTATGGCTACACCTTC. Translated: CASRSGQRYGYTF.

The chain uses TRBV9 and TRBJ2-3; 7 positions match TRBD2. Germline values: CDR1 SGDLS, CDR2 YYNGEE. CDR3 length: 16 residues. V trimming: 4 bases; J trimming: 3 bases; junction bases outside the gene matches: 11. The CDR3 here is CASSSGGAGSTDTQYF. The CDR3, as DNA: TGTGCCAGCAGCTCGGGGGGAGCGGGATCGACAGATACGCAGTATTTT.

This clone was detected once. This chain links TRBV2 with TRBJ2-6, with D perhaps matching TRBD2 (6 bases). Trimming left V 5 bases short and J 4 bases short, with 21 bases between. Germline CDR1 reads SNHLY; CDR2 reads FYNNEI. This CDR3 contains 18 residues. Here the CDR3 reads CASSSTGTGISGANVLTF. The CDR3 region has the DNA TGTGCCAGCAGTTCGACCGGGACTGGCATAAGCGGGGCCAACGTCCTGACTTTC.

This chain connects TRBV5-6 to TRBJ1-2; weak D call: TRBD1 (6 bases). CDR3 size: 14 residues. Trimming left V 4 bases short and J 8 bases short, with 18 bases between. The germline V gene has CDR1 SGHDT and CDR2 YYEEEE. CDR3 nucleotides: TGTGCCAGCAGCCCCGAGGTACAGGGTATCGGCTACACCTTC. This translates into CASSPEVQGIGYTF.

Here the CDR3 reads CASSTDRGSYNEQFF. The CDR3 DNA is TGTGCCAGTAGTACCGACAGGGGCTCCTACAATGAGCAGTTCTTC. This rearrangement joins TRBV19 to TRBJ2-1, with 8 bases aligning to TRBD1. Trimming removed 4 bases from V and 0 bases from J; junction bases left unmatched: 2. CDR3 length: 15 residues. Germline values: CDR1 LNHDA, CDR2 SQIVND (reference sequence).

A single count supports this clone. The rearrangement links TRBV28 to TRBJ2-7, with 8 nucleotides matching TRBD2. J was trimmed by 4 bases and V by 4 bases; bases with no gene match: 6. This CDR3 is built from 14 residues. Germline V gives CDR1 MDHEN, CDR2 SYDVKM. The CDR3 is CASSSGGVQYEQYF. DNA for the CDR3: TGTGCCAGCAGTTCCGGGGGGGTTCAGTACGAGCAGTACTTC.

Details on this clone: Other nucleotide sequences in the sample specify the same CDR3. The chain carries TRBV4-1 and TRBJ2-7; possibly TRBD1 for D (5 bases). The V gene's germline CDR1 is MGHRA and CDR2 YSYEKL. The CDR3 runs 13 residues. The V end was cut by 0 bases, the J end by 3 bases, with 6 bases between. In DNA, the CDR3 is TGCGCCAGCAGCCAAGACAGGGACTACGAGCAGTACTTC. It specifies CASSQDRDYEQYF.

The gene calls are TRBV5-1 and TRBJ2-1, with 8 positions matching TRBD1. The length of the CDR3 is 15 residues. The J segment lost 0 bases and the V segment lost 3 bases, leaving 2 bases of the junction unmatched. Germline V gene data show CDR1 as SGHRS and CDR2 as YFSETQ. The CDR3 nucleotides read TGCGCCAGCAGCTCAGGGGGCAGCTCCTACAATGAGCAGTTCTTC. Encoded protein: CASSSGGSSYNEQFF. Complete variable domain (other parts from reference TRBV5-1 and TRBJ2-1): KAGVTQTPRYLIKTRGQQVTLSCSPISGHRSVSWYQQTPGQGLQFLFEYFSETQRNKGNFPGRFSGRQFSNSRSEMNVSTLELGDSALYLCASSSGGSSYNEQFFGPGTRLTVL.

The J gene is TRBJ2-1, the V gene TRBV19; 9 bases fit TRBD2. The V gene's germline CDR1 is LNHDA and CDR2 SQIVND (reference sequence). CDR3 size: 14 residues. Germline trimming cut 5 bases from V and 9 bases from J; bases unmatched to any gene: 8. CDR3 sequence (DNA): TGTGCCAGTAGTTATGAGCGGGAGGTGGGTGAGCAGTTCTTC. Its translation is CASSYEREVGEQFF.

The gene calls are TRBV6-5 and TRBJ2-1; 9 positions agree with TRBD1. The CDR3 is 16 amino acids. Germline CDR1 and CDR2: MNHEY and SVGAGI. V was clipped by 2 bases and J by 8 bases; unmatched bases: 10. CDR3 loop: CASSYDPGQGLDEQFF. The DNA of the CDR3 is TGTGCCAGCAGTTACGACCCGGGACAGGGCCTCGATGAGCAGTTCTTC.

This chain's CDR3 is CASSLVVGAEAFF. The CDR3 nucleotides are TGTGCCAGCAGCTTGGTAGTGGGGGCCGAAGCTTTCTTT. The chain couples TRBV5-4 to TRBJ1-1; TRBD1 is a possible D gene (6 bases). The germline V gene has CDR1 SGHNT and CDR2 YYREEE (reference sequence). This CDR3 spans 13 amino acids. V shed 0 bases and J shed 8 bases, with 11 bases lying between them.

The rearrangement joins TRBV12-3 or TRBV12-4 to TRBJ2-7; D call uncertain. Trimming took off 4 bases at V and 3 bases at J, with 10 bases between the two ends. The CDR3 contains 13 residues. This CDR3 is CASSCYDCYEQYF. The CDR3 nucleotides read TGTGCCAGCAGTTGCTACGACTGCTACGAGCAGTACTTC.

The chain has TRBV4-2 and TRBJ1-3; 7 positions match TRBD1. The CDR3 loop spans 15 amino acids. V lost 2 bases and J lost 3; bases outside the gene matches: 4. CDR1 is LGHNA and CDR2 is YNFKEQ in the germline V gene. This chain's CDR3 is CASSQTTGLGNTIYF. Written as DNA, the CDR3 is TGTGCCAGCAGCCAAACGACAGGGCTTGGAAACACCATATATTTT.

The chain links TRBV5-6 to TRBJ2-1, with D possibly matching TRBD1 (6 bases). Per germline, CDR1 SGHDT and CDR2 YYEEEE. CDR3 length equals 17 residues. Trimming removed 4 bases from V and 5 bases from J, with 22 bases in between. CDR3 protein: CASSNRDTGSKHNEQFF. CDR3 DNA: TGTGCCAGCAGCAATCGGGACACAGGATCCAAACACAATGAGCAGTTCTTC.

The chain links TRBV19 to TRBJ2-3, with TRBD2 identical over 9 bases. Germline V CDR1 and CDR2: LNHDA, SQIVND (reference sequence). Unmatched junction bases numbered 19, after V lost 5 bases and J lost 4 bases. The CDR3 extends over 19 amino acids. CDR3 sequence: CASSPRGSGSGWRADTQYF. In DNA form, the CDR3 reads TGTGCCAGTAGTCCCCGGGGTAGCGGGAGTGGATGGAGGGCAGATACGCAGTATTTT.

This clone was seen only once. This chain links TRBV7-3 with TRBJ2-1, with 10 bases aligning to TRBD1. Unmatched junction bases numbered 9, after V lost 4 bases and J lost 6 bases. CDR1 and CDR2 (germline): SGHTA, FQGTGA. The CDR3 covers 16 residues. The CDR3 nucleotides read TGTGCCAGCAGCTCTCACGGGACAGGGGCCTCCAATGAGCAGTTCTTC. This sequence encodes CASSSHGTGASNEQFF. Supplemented by reference TRBV7-3 and TRBJ2-1, the full variable domain reads GAGVSQTPSNKVTEKGKYVELRCDPISGHTALYWYRQSLGQGPEFLIYFQGTGAADDSGLPNDRFFAVRPEGSVSTLKIQRTERGDSAVYLCASSSHGTGASNEQFFGPGTRLTVL.

The chain uses TRBV19 and TRBJ1-4; 8 bases agree with TRBD1. CDR1 is LNHDA and CDR2 is SQIVND in the germline V gene (reference sequence). V gave up 6 bases and J gave up 7 bases; unmatched junction bases: 7. The CDR3 runs to 14 residues. The CDR3 loop is CASSQTGVAEKLFF. In DNA, the CDR3 is TGTGCCAGTAGCCAGACAGGGGTGGCTGAAAAACTGTTTTTT.

This sequence joins TRBV10-2 and TRBJ2-3; possibly TRBD2 for D (5 bases). Germline V gene sequence: CDR1 WSHSY, CDR2 SAAADI. The CDR3 extends over 13 amino acids. Between the trimmed V and J ends, which lost 8 bases and 2 bases, there was a span of 11 bases. CDR3 in amino acids: CASGLQPTDTQYF. The CDR3 region has the DNA TGCGCCAGCGGACTGCAGCCCACAGATACGCAGTATTTT.

The chain recombines TRBV6-1 with TRBJ2-7; 7 bases are a match to TRBD2. The CDR3 length is 16 residues. V shed 3 bases and J 2 bases; nucleotides not matched to a gene: 10. Germline lookup yields CDR1 MNHNS and CDR2 SASEGT. The CDR3 coding sequence is TGTGCCAGCAGTGATCTGGGGAGGGACGTCACCTACGAGCAGTACGTC. Amino acid sequence: CASSDLGRDVTYEQYV.